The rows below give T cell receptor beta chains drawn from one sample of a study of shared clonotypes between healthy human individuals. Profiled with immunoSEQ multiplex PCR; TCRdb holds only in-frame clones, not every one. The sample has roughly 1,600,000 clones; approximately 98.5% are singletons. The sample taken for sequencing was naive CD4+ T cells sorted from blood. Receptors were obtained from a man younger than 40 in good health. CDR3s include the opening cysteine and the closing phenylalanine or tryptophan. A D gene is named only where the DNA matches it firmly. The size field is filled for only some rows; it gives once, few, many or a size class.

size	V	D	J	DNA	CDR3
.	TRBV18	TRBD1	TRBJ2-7	TGTGCCAGCCATCCCTCAGGGACAGGTCTATACGAGCAGTACTTC	CASHPSGTGLYEQYF
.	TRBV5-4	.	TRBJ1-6	TGTGCCAGCAGCTTGGAAGGATCGGGGAATTCACCCCTCCACTTT	CASSLEGSGNSPLHF
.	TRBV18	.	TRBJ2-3	TGTGCCAGCTCACCGCTTAAGACGTCCCTGGAGGATACGCAGTATTTT	CASSPLKTSLEDTQYF
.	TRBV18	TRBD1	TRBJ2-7	TGTGCCAGCTCACCACCTACAGGGGACTCCTACGAGCAGTACTTC	CASSPPTGDSYEQYF
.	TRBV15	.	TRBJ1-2	TGTGCCACCAGCGGAGGGCGGGGATCCAACTATGGCTACACCTTC	CATSGGRGSNYGYTF
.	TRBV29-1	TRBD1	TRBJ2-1	TGCAGCGTTGAACTTTACCGGGACAGAACCTACAATGAGCAGTTCTTC	CSVELYRDRTYNEQFF
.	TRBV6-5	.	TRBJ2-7	TGTGCCAGCAGTTTGGACTTCGCCACCTACGAGCAGTACTTC	CASSLDFATYEQYF
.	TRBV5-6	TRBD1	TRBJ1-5	TGTGCCAGCAGCTCCGGGACAGGACGTCCCCAGCATTTT	CASSSGTGRPQHF
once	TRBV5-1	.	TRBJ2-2	TGCGCCAGCAGCTTGGCTTGGGGGATTGGCGGGGAGCTGTTTTTT	CASSLAWGIGGELFF
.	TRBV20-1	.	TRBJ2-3	TGCAGTGCTCCCCTAGGTGATACGCAGTATTTT	CSAPLGDTQYF
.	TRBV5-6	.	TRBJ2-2	TGTGCCAGCAGCTTGAGGCAGGGGATCCCGAACACCGGGGAGCTGTTTTTT	CASSLRQGIPNTGELFF
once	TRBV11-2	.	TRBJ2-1	TGTGCCAGCAGCCCACACCTCCTCCGGGGCACCTACAATGAGCAGTTCTTC	CASSPHLLRGTYNEQFF
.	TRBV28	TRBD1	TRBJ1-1	TGTGCCAGCACCAGGGGGCCCAACACTGAAGCTTTCTTT	CASTRGPNTEAFF
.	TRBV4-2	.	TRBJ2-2	TGTGCCAGCAGCCTAGACAGCACCGGGGAGCTGTTTTTT	CASSLDSTGELFF
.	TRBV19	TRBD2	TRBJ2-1	TGTGCCAGTAGGGTGGCGGGAGACCGCAATGAGCAGTTCTTC	CASRVAGDRNEQFF
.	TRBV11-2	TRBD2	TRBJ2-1	TGTGCCAGCAGCTCACTAGCGGGAGCTGTCAATGAGCAGTTCTTC	CASSSLAGAVNEQFF
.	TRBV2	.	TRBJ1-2	TGTGCCAGCAGTGAAGCGCTTACCGTCTATGGCTACACCTTC	CASSEALTVYGYTF
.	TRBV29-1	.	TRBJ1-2	TGCAGCGCCGAGGGGGGGGTGCGATCCTATGGCTACACCTTC	CSAEGGVRSYGYTF
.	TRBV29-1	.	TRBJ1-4	TGCAGCGTTGAAGATATAGGGAGGGGACTGTTTTTT	CSVEDIGRGLFF
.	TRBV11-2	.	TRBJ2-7	TGTGCCAGCAGCTTAGATGGGACGGGGCGAAGGGGTTCGGCATACGAGCAGTACTTC	CASSLDGTGRRGSAYEQYF
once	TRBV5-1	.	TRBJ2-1	TGCGCCAGCAGCTTGGTAGCAGCAGGCTCCTACAATGAGCAGTTCTTC	CASSLVAAGSYNEQFF
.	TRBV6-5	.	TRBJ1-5	TGTGCCAGCAGCCCTGTCCCGTATCAGCCCCAGCATTTT	CASSPVPYQPQHF
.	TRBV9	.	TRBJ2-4	TGTGCCAGCAGCACCCTGCTAGGCCCCCAGTACTTC	CASSTLLGPQYF
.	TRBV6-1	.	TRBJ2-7	TGTGCCAGCAGTACTCTCGTCCCCTACGAGCAGTACTTC	CASSTLVPYEQYF
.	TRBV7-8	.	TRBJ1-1	TGTGCCAGCAGCTTAAATGGCGTTGGGATAAGGAACACTGAAGCTTTCTTT	CASSLNGVGIRNTEAFF
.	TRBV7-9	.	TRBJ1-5	TGTGCCAGCAGCTTAGTCGGGGAGCCCCAGCATTTT	CASSLVGEPQHF
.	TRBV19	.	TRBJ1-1	TGTGCCAGTAGTATAACGGGGGGCAAGACTGAAGCTTTCTTT	CASSITGGKTEAFF
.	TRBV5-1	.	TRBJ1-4	TGCGCCAGCAGCGGCCGCAAAGCGGCTAATGAAAAACTGTTTTTT	CASSGRKAANEKLFF
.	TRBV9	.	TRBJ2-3	TGTGCCAGCAGCGTCGAAGCGGCGTTCGCAGATACGCAGTATTTT	CASSVEAAFADTQYF
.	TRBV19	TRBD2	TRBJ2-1	TGTGCCAGTAGTATAGCGGGAGGTGGCGAGCAGTTCTTC	CASSIAGGGEQFF
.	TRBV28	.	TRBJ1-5	TGTGCCAGCAGTTCTCCGGGGGGCGGTCAGCCCCAGCATTTT	CASSSPGGGQPQHF
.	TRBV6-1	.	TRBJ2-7	TGTGCCAGCAGTTTCCCGGGACCGCCGCACTACGAGCAGTACTTC	CASSFPGPPHYEQYF
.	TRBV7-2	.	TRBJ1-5	TGTGCCAGCAGCTCCGGGGTTCAGCCCCAGCATTTT	CASSSGVQPQHF
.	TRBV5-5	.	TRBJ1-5	TGTGCCAGCAGGTCTGGGGACCCATCCCTGCCCCAGCATTTT	CASRSGDPSLPQHF
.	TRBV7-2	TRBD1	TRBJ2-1	TGTGCCAGCAGCTTAGACTTTACAGGGGGTTTCAATGAGCAGTTCTTC	CASSLDFTGGFNEQFF
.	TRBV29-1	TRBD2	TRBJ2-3	TGCAGCGGGACTAGCGGGAATTGGGATACGCAGTATTTT	CSGTSGNWDTQYF
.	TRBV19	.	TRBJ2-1	TGTGCCAGTAGTATAGGGGGCCAGGGTCTCCAAAATGAGCAGTTCTTC	CASSIGGQGLQNEQFF
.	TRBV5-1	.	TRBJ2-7	TGCGCCAGCAGCTTGCTGGCTGCAGGCTCCTACGAGCAGTACTTC	CASSLLAAGSYEQYF
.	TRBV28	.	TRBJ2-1	TGTGCCAGCAGACACCGGGGCCACAATGAGCAGTTCTTC	CASRHRGHNEQFF
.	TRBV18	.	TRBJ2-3	TGTGCCAGCTCACCCCGGCAGGATACGCAGTATTTT	CASSPRQDTQYF
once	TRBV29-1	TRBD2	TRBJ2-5	TGCAGCGTTGACCAGCGGGACCAGGTTCAAGAGACCCAGTACTTC	CSVDQRDQVQETQYF
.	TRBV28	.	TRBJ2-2	TGTGCCAATTCCGGGACGCGCAACACCGGGGAGCTGTTTTTT	CANSGTRNTGELFF
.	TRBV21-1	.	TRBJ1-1	TGTGCCAGCAGAGTAAACCAGTTGAACACTGAAGCTTTCTTT	CASRVNQLNTEAFF
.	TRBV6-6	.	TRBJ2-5	TGTGCCAGCAGCCCCCTCCAAGAGACCCAGTACTTC	CASSPLQETQYF
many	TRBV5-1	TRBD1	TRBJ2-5	TGCGCCAGCAGTTCCGGACAGGGGCAAGAGACCCAGTACTTC	CASSSGQGQETQYF
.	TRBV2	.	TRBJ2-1	TGTGCCAGCATAGGGACCGTCGTCAATGAGCAGTTCTTC	CASIGTVVNEQFF
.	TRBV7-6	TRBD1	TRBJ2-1	TGTGCCAGCAGCGTATACCGGGACAGGGGGCACAATGAGCAGTTCTTC	CASSVYRDRGHNEQFF
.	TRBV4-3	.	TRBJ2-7	TGCGCCAGCAGCCAGAACAGGTTATCCTCCTACGAGCAGTACTTC	CASSQNRLSSYEQYF
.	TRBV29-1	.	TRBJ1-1	TGCAGCGTTGAAGACACAGTGCCCTTGAACACTGAAGCTTTCTTT	CSVEDTVPLNTEAFF
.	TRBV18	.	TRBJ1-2	TGTGCCAGCTCACCACTTGGTGAAGCTAACTATGGCTACACCTTC	CASSPLGEANYGYTF
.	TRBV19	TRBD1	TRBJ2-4	TGTGCCAGTAGTATCCCCGGACAGGAAAACATTCAGTACTTC	CASSIPGQENIQYF
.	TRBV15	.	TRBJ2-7	TGTGCCACTGCCAGTGGGGGGTCCTACGAGCAGTACTTC	CATASGGSYEQYF
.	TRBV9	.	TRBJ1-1	TGTGCCAGCAGCGTATCGGCTAGCGGGAACACTGAAGCTTTCTTT	CASSVSASGNTEAFF
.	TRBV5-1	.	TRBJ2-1	TGCGCCAGCAGCTTAGGCCGGACAGATAATGAGCAGTTCTTC	CASSLGRTDNEQFF
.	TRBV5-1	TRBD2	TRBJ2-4	TGCGCCAGCAGACGCCTTTGGACTAGCGGGAGCGATATCCAGTACTTC	CASRRLWTSGSDIQYF
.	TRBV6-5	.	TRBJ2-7	TGTGCCAGCAGTTCCAGCCCAGACTCCTACGAGCAGTACTTC	CASSSSPDSYEQYF